This T cell receptor (beta chain) was obtained from a study of shared clonotypes between healthy human individuals (dated by TCRdb to the early 2020s). For the wider study: The cohort comprised a couple of women and a few men aged 18 to 49 years. For each donor, three plates each were used for CD4 naive and CD4 memory, two plates were used for CD8 naive, and one plate was used for CD8 memory. To estimate repertoire size and how much clonotypes are shared between individuals, the study performed deep sequencing of blood TCR repertoires from about five healthy adults. To increase sequencing depth and limit assay-specific biases, TCR repertoire library preparation and sequencing were carried out by different laboratories using diverse techniques. Per donor, leukapheresis produced somewhere between about 0.94 and 9.5 billion PBMCs. Study-wide findings and limitations: Rarefaction of sorted-subset datasets indicated incomplete sequencing despite the large sequencing depth. Because the study included a small number of donors, the genetic and exposure-history diversity represented was limited. Across a handful of donors, roughly 5.4% of naive CD4, around 3.5% of naive CD8, about 2.3% of memory CD4, and 0.4% of memory CD8 clonotypes were shared. Pairwise subsampling led to the expectation that sequencing depth would affect the degree of clonotype sharing among donors. Naive subsets generally had larger estimated clonotype richness than memory subsets. Compared with non-shared clonotypes, the clonotypes found in all four sorted-subset donors had higher generation probabilities. Only blood was sampled, and tissue TCR repertoires likely differ from those in blood.

Healthy HIV-negative adults with no recently reported acute infections or vaccinations were included as donors. Every donor was a Caucasian adult living in Nashville, Tennessee, USA. Magnetic negative selection was used to enrich CD4+ T cells, after which naive cells were positively selected on CD45RA and the negative fraction became the memory subset. Blood was obtained by leukapheresis, after which PBMCs were separated by Ficoll-Histopaque density gradient centrifugation and cryopreserved in liquid nitrogen vapor phase. Analytical flow cytometry was used to check the purity and quantity of each magnetically sorted T cell population. Each sorted fraction had its genomic DNA isolated and then quantified by UV absorbance on a Nanodrop 2000c. As to this clone: Its antigen target is currently unknown. No base quality information exists; no much larger clone differs at one position.

From cysteine to phenylalanine, the CDR3 is 16 amino acids long. Only the CDR3 portion is preserved as DNA: 48 bases, with reading frame beginning at the first base. After removal of 0 bases from V and 4 bases from J, the junction retains 7 bases not matched to a gene. From the germline V gene, CDR1 is SGHTS and CDR2 is YDEGEE. TCR CDR3 regions were amplified from genomic DNA by multiplex PCR using the deep immunoSEQ assay. For each cell subset, the extracted genomic DNA was distributed evenly across all wells of several immunoSEQ 96-well plates, and each plate served as one replicate. For sorted subsets, 200 to 250 ng of genomic DNA, equivalent to roughly 33,000 T cell genomes, went into each replicate PCR. The purified libraries were quantified using a Qubit 3.0 fluorometer, sized with a Bioanalyzer 2100, and then quantified again using the KAPA Library Quantification kit. Every immunoSEQ 96-well plate was sequenced on a dedicated single-read 150-cycle Illumina NextSeq 550 flow cell. Turning to the authors' computational methods: Because only junctional sequences without quality scores were contained in the immunoSEQ output, filtering matching that applied to full-length reads could not be performed. To assign V/J genes and CDR3, sequences were annotated using PyIR, a Python wrapper for IgBLAST v1.9, with IMGT germline references. Reads were removed for weak V/J assignments (E-value above 1e-6), missing CDR3, stop codons, out-of-frame junctions, or ambiguous translated residues. V3J clonotypes were defined by identical inferred V gene, J gene, and CDR3 amino acid sequence. Percentage overlap between repertoires was computed as shared unique clonotypes divided by the size of the smaller repertoire. Three approaches were used to assess repertoire richness: RTK rarefaction, the Chao1 estimator, and Recon v2.1 estimates of unobserved clonotypes. OLGA was used to compute generation probabilities for all TCRbeta clonotypes that the gDNA method yielded from a handful of donors. TCRdb re-hosts the immuneACCESS table, in-frame sequences only. Its copies lack some clones; in the studies checked, an unresolved V gene accounts for under half of them, and the cause for the rest is not known. V and J calls and clone size come straight from that table; D and trimming were deduced from the DNA. Within this sample are fewer than 1.8 million clones, with around 98.5% of them counted one time only. The top ten clonotypes cover roughly 0.36% of the sample.

The sequence was collected from a young man in good health. Rearrangement joined TRBV5-8 to TRBJ1-2; TRBD1 lines up with 9 middle nucleotides. The sample was naive CD4+ T cells sorted from blood. The cell subset or site tag for this specimen amounts to: CD45RA+ positively selected. This receptor carries the CDR3 CASSLDRGPGTYGYTF. At the DNA level, the sequence is TGTGCCAGCAGCTTGGACAGGGGGCCTGGGACCTATGGCTACACCTTC.